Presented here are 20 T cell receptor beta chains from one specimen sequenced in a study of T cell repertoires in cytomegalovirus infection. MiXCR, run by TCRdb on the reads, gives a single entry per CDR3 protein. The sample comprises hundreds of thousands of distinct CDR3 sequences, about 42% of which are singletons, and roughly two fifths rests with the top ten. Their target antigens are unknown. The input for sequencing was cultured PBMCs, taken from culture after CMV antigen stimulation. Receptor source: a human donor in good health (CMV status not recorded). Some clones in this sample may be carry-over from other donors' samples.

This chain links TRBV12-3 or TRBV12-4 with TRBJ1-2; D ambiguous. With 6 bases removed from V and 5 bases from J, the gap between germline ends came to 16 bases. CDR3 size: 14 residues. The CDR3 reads CASSPPPPPYGYTF. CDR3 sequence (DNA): TGTGCCAGCAGCCCCCCCCCCCCTCCTTATGGCTACACCTTC.

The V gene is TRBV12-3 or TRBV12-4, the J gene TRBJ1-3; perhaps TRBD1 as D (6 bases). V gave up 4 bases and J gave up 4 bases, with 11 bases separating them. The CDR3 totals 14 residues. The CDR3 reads CASSSTGVGNTIYF. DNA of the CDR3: TGTGCCAGCAGTTCGACAGGAGTAGGAAACACCATATATTTT.

CDR3 protein: CASSDHDGGQPQHF. CDR3 sequence (DNA): TGTGCCAGCAGTGACCACGATGGGGGCCAGCCCCAGCATTTT. V gene TRBV6-4 combines with J gene TRBJ1-5; maybe TRBD1 (6 bases). Trimming took 2 bases from V and 7 from J, leaving 12 bases between them. The V gene's germline CDR1 is MRHNA and CDR2 SNTAGT. CDR3 length: 14 residues.

CDR3 nucleotides: TGTGCCAGCAGATTGGGATTGTGGGGGGATGAGCAGTTCTTC. Protein: CASRLGLWGDEQFF. The chain carries TRBV12-3 or TRBV12-4 and TRBJ2-1, with a tentative D call TRBD2 (6 bases). This CDR3 comprises 14 residues. Deletions cut 6 bases from V and 8 bases from J, with 17 bases between.

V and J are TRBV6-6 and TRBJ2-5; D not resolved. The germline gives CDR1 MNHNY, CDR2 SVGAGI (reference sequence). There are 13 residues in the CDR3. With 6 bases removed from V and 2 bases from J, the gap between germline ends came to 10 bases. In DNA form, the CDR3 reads TGTGCCAGCAGACGACAAAGACAAGAGACCCAGTACTTC. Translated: CASRRQRQETQYF.

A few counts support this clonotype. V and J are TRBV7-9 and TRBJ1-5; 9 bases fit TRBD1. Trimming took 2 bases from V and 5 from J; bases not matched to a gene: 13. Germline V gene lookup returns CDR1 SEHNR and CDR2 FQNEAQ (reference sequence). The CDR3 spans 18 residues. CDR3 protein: CASSLIPGQGISDQPQHF. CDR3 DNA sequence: TGTGCCAGCAGCTTAATACCGGGACAGGGAATTTCCGATCAGCCCCAGCATTTT.

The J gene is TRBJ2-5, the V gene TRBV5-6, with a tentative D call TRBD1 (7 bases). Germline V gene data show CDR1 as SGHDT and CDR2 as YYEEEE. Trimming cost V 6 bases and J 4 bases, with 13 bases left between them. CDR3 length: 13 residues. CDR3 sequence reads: CASTRDRRETQYF. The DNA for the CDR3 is TGTGCCAGCACGCGGGACAGAAGAGAGACCCAGTACTTC.

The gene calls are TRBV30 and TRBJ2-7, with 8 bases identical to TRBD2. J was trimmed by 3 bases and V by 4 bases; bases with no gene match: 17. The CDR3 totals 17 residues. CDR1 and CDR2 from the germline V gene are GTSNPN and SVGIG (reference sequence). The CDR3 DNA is TGTGCCTGGACGAATGGGATAGCGGGAACTTCAGTCTACGAGCAGTACTTC. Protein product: CAWTNGIAGTSVYEQYF.

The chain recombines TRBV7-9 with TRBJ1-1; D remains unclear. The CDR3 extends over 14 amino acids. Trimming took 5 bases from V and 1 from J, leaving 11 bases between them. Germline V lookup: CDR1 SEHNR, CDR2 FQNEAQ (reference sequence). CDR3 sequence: CASSQRRRNTEAFF. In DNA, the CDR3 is TGTGCCAGCAGCCAGAGAAGGAGGAACACTGAAGCTTTCTTT.

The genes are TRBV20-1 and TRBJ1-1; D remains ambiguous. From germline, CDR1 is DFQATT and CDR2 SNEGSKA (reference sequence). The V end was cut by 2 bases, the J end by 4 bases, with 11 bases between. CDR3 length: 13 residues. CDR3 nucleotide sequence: TGCAGTGCTAGATACCGGGAGGGCACTGAAGCTTTCTTT. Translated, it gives CSARYREGTEAFF.

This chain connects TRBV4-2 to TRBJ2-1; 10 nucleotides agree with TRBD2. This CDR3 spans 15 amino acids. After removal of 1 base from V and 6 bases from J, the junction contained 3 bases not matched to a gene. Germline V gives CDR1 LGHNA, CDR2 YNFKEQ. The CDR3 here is CASSQAAGGPNEQFF. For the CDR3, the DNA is TGTGCCAGCAGCCAAGCAGCGGGGGGGCCCAATGAGCAGTTCTTC.

The CDR3 is CASSEYGAPSNQPQHF. CDR3 nucleotides: TGCGCCAGCAGTGAGTACGGGGCGCCGAGCAATCAGCCCCAGCATTTT. This chain links TRBV10-2 with TRBJ1-5; D perhaps matches TRBD1 (5 bases). Trimming took 1 base from V and 1 from J, leaving 11 bases between them. CDR1 and CDR2 (germline): WSHSY, SAAADI. The length of the CDR3 is 16 residues.

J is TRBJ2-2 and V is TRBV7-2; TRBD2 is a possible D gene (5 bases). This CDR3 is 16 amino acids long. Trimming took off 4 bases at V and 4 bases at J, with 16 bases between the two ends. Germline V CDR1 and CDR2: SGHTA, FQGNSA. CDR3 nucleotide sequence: TGTGCCAGCAGCTCAGCCCATGGAGGTTCCACCGGGGAGCTGTTTTTT. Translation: CASSSAHGGSTGELFF.

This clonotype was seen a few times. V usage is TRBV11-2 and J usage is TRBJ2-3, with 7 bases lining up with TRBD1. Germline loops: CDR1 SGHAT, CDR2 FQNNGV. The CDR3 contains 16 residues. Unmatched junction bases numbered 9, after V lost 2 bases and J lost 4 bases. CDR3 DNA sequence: TGTGCCAGCAGCTTATTACGACAGGGCAGCTCAGATACGCAGTATTTT. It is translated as CASSLLRQGSSDTQYF.

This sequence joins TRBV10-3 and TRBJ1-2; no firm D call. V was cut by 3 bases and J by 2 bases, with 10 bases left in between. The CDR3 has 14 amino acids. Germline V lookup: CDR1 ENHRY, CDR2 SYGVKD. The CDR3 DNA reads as TGTGCCATCAGTGAAGTATCACGGAACTATGGCTACACCTTC. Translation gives CAISEVSRNYGYTF.

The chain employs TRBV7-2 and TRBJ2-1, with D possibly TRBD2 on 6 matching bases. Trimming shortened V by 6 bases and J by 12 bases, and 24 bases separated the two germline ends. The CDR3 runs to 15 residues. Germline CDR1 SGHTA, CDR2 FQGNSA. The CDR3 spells CASRAAGTFGVGQFF. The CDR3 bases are TGTGCCAGCAGGGCGGCCGGGACTTTCGGAGTAGGGCAGTTCTTC. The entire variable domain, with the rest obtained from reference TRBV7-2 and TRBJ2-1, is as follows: GAGVSQSPSNKVTEKGKDVELRCDPISGHTALYWYRQSLGQGLEFLIYFQGNSAPDKSGLPSDRFSAERTGGSVSTLTIQRTQQEDSAVYLCASRAAGTFGVGQFFGPGTRLTVL.

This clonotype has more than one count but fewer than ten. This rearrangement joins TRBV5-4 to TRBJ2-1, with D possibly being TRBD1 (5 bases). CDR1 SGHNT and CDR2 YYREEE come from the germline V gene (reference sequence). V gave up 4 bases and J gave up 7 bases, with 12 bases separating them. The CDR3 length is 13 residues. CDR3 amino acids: CASSGAYENEQFF. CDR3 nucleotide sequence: TGTGCCAGCAGCGGGGCCTATGAGAATGAGCAGTTCTTC.

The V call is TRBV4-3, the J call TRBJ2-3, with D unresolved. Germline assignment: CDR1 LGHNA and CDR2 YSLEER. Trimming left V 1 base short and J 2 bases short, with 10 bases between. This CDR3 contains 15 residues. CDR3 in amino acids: CASSQGWGYTDTQYF. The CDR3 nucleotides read TGCGCCAGCAGCCAAGGATGGGGTTACACAGATACGCAGTATTTT.

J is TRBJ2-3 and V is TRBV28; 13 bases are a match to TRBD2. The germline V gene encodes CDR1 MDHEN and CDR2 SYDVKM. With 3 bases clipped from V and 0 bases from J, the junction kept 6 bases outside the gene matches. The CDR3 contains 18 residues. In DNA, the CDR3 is TGTGCCAGCAGTTTTGGAGGACTAGCGGGAGCGAGCACAGATACGCAGTATTTT. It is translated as CASSFGGLAGASTDTQYF.

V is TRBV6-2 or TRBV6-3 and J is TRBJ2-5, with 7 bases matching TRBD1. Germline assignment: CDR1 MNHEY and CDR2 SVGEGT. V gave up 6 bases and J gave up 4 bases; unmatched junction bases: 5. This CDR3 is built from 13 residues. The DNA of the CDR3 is TGTGCCAGCAGAAGACAGGGAAGAGAGACCCAGTACTTC. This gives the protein CASRRQGRETQYF.